These T cell receptor beta chains were read from a single sample in a study of blood T cell repertoires in COVID-19. Repertoires were generated with immunoSEQ multiplex PCR, while TCRdb's copy carries only in-frame clones and drops some. The sample includes roughly 60,000 clones, roughly 90% of them seen just once. Sequenced input: peripheral blood. These TCRs come from a man in his 60s with active COVID-19. Each CDR3 is given with its conserved first and last residue. The order of the fields is V gene, CDR3 protein.

>TRBV11-1
CASSPRVGTGLFRQYF
>TRBV4-2
CASSQGQIKLYGYTF
>TRBV15
CATSFRTGALYF
>TRBV7-9
CASSPSGRSTGELFF
>TRBV6-5
CASSSGVAGSEQFF
>TRBV28
CASTFTWGRQPSTDTQYF
>TRBV6-2/TRBV6-3
CASSRQGRDYGYTF
>TRBV5-1
CASSPRTENGYTF
>TRBV5-1
CASTPLGNYGYTF
>TRBV12-5
CASGLQGVEGYTF
>TRBV5-6
CASSFRQGHTQYF
>TRBV28
CASSSPSGGSTEAFF
>TRBV18
CASSPRGRQETQYF
>TRBV9
CASSVTGTSGTETQYF
>TRBV25-1
CASSEFFREETQYF
>TRBV27
CASSLRAGLKGYNEQFF
>TRBV6-6
CASRDGQHSYEQYF
>TRBV19
CASSRRPGSNEKLFF
>TRBV6-5
CASSSRGQGTSYEQYF
>TRBV27
CASSLVRGRGHEQYF
>TRBV2
CASSIELFTDTQYF
>TRBV4-1
CASSQRLAGGDTGELFF
>TRBV12-3/TRBV12-4
CASSWNSYNEQFF
>TRBV18
CASSPSQRNTEAFF
>TRBV13
CASSAGLAAYNEQFF
>TRBV19
CASSKGLAGTQETQYF
>TRBV10-1
CASSVGTGRNEQYF
>TRBV1
CTSSPGLAGFSHRGAVF
>TRBV12-3/TRBV12-4
CASRQGNGYTF
>TRBV27
CASSFAGQSGYTF
>TRBV19
CASSIDRTYFNEQFF
>TRBV7-2
CASRGGRVDEQFF
>TRBV4-2
CASSQDRGGISSYEQYF
>TRBV7-6
CASSLAQGSYNEQFF
>TRBV29-1
CSVDFRGELFF
>TRBV4-1
CASSQEWRGGYTF
>TRBV4-1
CASTSLVEQSYNEQFF
>TRBV23-1
CASSQSPPRYEQYF
>TRBV2
CASSVEGTQYF
>TRBV27
CASSRSGREQFF
>TRBV3-1/TRBV3-2
CASSPYSGRRKETQYF
>TRBV5-4
CASSLKLAGGATDTQYF
>TRBV11-2
CASSFDYGYTF
>TRBV9
CASSVGQITQETQYF
>TRBV7-2
CASSSGGGTSFYNEQFF
>TRBV3-1/TRBV3-2
CASSSLAGDTQYF
>TRBV28
CAINPGTGNSNQPQHF